This TCR beta chain appears in the sequencing data of a study of siplizumab effects on memory and regulatory T cells. Produced via immunoSEQ multiplex PCR; TCRdb's table is partial and in-frame only. The sample records over 100,000 clones, roughly nine tenths being singletons. Germline CDR1 MDHEN, CDR2 SYDVKM. Trimming cost V 5 bases and J 2 bases, with 12 bases left between them. The CDR3 consists of 15 residues. Sequences were obtained from Tregs sorted from blood. The receptor's source is a human donor in good health. The J gene is TRBJ2-2, the V gene TRBV28; D gene uncertain. The CDR3 loop is CASSTPGSNTGELFF. Here the CDR3 DNA reads TGTGCCAGCAGTACCCCGGGTTCTAACACCGGGGAGCTGTTTTTT.